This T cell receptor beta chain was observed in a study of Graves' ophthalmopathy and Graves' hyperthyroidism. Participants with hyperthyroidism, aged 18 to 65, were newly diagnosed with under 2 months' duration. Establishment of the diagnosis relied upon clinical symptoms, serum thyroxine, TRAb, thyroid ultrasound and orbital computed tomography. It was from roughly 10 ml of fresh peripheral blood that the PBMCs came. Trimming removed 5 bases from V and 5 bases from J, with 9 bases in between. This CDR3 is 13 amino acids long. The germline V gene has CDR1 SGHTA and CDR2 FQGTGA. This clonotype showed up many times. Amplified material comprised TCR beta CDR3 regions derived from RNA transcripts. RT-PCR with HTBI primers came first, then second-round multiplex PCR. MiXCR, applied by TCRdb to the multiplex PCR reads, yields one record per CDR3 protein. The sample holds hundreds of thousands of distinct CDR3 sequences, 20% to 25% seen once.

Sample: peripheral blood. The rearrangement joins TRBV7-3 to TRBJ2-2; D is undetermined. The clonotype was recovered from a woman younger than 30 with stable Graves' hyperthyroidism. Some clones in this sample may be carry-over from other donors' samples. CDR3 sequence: CASSPTGTGELFF. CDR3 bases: TGTGCCAGCAGCCCGACCGGGACCGGGGAGCTGTTTTTT.